What follows are 22 T cell receptor beta chains derived from one specimen sequenced in a study of blood T cell repertoires in COVID-19 (dated by TCRdb to the early 2020s). Libraries were made using the immunoSEQ multiplex PCR assay. The table comes from immuneACCESS by way of TCRdb, which keeps in-frame sequences with V and J called. Part of the clones is missing from these tables; in studies checked, under half for an unresolved V gene and the rest for unknown reasons. For this sample the table gives 200,000 to 250,000 clones, of which nearly 90% were detected only once. Of the sample, 11% falls within the top ten clones. Sequencing input: PBMCs or T cells enriched from blood (not recorded which). The receptor set was obtained from a man aged 30 to 39 who had recovered from COVID-19.

This clone turned up a few times. This sequence joins TRBV5-6 and TRBJ2-7, with 8 nucleotides matching TRBD1. The CDR3 length is 13 residues. Per germline, CDR1 SGHDT and CDR2 YYEEEE. The ends lost 1 base at V and 6 bases at J; junction bases unmatched: 3. CDR3 sequence (DNA): TGTGCCAGCAGCTTGACAGGGGGGAGCGAGCAGTACTTC. It encodes CASSLTGGSEQYF.

The rearrangement links TRBV7-2 to TRBJ1-1; D unclear. The CDR3 is 15 amino acids. Germline V gene data show CDR1 as SGHTA and CDR2 as FQGNSA. With 5 bases removed from V and 1 base from J, the gap between germline ends came to 14 bases. The CDR3 here is CASSIFLGGNTEAFF. In DNA form, the CDR3 reads TGTGCCAGCAGCATCTTTCTAGGTGGGAACACTGAAGCTTTCTTT.

The V and J genes are TRBV14 and TRBJ1-6, with 7 bases that match TRBD1. V lost 6 bases to trimming and J lost 7 bases; unmatched junction nucleotides: 9. The CDR3 is made up of 15 amino acids. Germline lookup yields CDR1 SGHDN and CDR2 FVKESK. The CDR3 region is CASSQTGWGNSPLHF. The CDR3, as DNA: TGTGCCAGCAGTCAGACAGGGTGGGGGAATTCACCCCTCCACTTT.

The chain recombines TRBV5-6 with TRBJ2-7; TRBD2 agrees at 11 bases. V dropped 7 bases and J dropped 2; count of bases not matched to a gene: 17. CDR1 is SGHDT, CDR2 YYEEEE, per germline. The CDR3 extends over 18 amino acids. The CDR3 here is CASGLNAGTSGIAYEQYF. DNA for the CDR3: TGTGCCAGCGGTCTCAACGCCGGGACTAGCGGAATTGCCTACGAGCAGTACTTC.

This clone was picked up a small number of times. This chain joins TRBV6-2 or TRBV6-3 and TRBJ1-2, with D possibly TRBD1 on 6 matching bases. Deletions cut 4 bases from V and 0 bases from J, with 15 bases between. The CDR3 covers 16 residues. Germline CDR1 MNHEY, CDR2 SVGEGT. CDR3 residues: CASSWDPRTANYGYTF. CDR3 nucleotides: TGTGCCAGCAGTTGGGACCCACGGACAGCTAACTATGGCTACACCTTC.

V usage is TRBV10-1 and J usage is TRBJ2-2; TRBD2 aligns across 9 bases. CDR3 size: 20 residues. Unmatched junction bases numbered 15, after V lost 3 bases and J lost 1 base. Germline CDR1 and CDR2: WNHNN and SYGVQD (reference sequence). The CDR3 DNA sequence: TGCGCCAGCAGTGACCCTGGACGAGCTCTAGCGGGAAAGAACACCGGGGAGCTGTTTTTT. It yields the protein CASSDPGRALAGKNTGELFF.

This clone was seen a few times. This chain links TRBV7-2 with TRBJ2-7; 7 bases are shared with TRBD2. Germline-derived CDR1 and CDR2 are SGHTA and FQGNSA. The CDR3 is made up of 13 amino acids. V lost 3 bases, J lost 4 bases, and 3 bases stayed unmatched. Here the CDR3 reads CASSFEGGYEQYF. The CDR3 DNA sequence: TGTGCCAGCAGCTTCGAGGGAGGGTACGAGCAGTACTTC.

The genes are TRBV6-5 and TRBJ1-1, with D unclear. Germline values: CDR1 MNHEY, CDR2 SVGAGI. The CDR3 has 15 residues. Trimming left V 6 bases short and J 0 bases short, with 14 bases between. The CDR3 nucleotides read TGTGCCAGCAGATATGCGTCCGTGTTGAACACTGAAGCTTTCTTT. Protein product: CASRYASVLNTEAFF.

The chain employs TRBV11-2 and TRBJ1-1; a weak D match, TRBD1 (5 bases). CDR1 and CDR2 from the germline V gene are SGHAT and FQNNGV. CDR3 size: 13 residues. V was clipped by 5 bases and J by 1 base, with 8 bases between them. Written as DNA, the CDR3 is TGTGCCAGCAGCAGCACAGGGAACACTGAAGCTTTCTTT. This translates into CASSSTGNTEAFF.

The CDR3, as DNA: TGTGCCAGCGAAACCGGGACAGTCCATTCACCCCTCCACTTT. Its translation: CASETGTVHSPLHF. The V and J genes are TRBV7-2 and TRBJ1-6; 7 bases map to TRBD1. Losses at the gene ends were 8 bases for V and 8 bases for J; bases not matched to a gene: 9. Germline lookup yields CDR1 SGHTA and CDR2 FQGNSA. The CDR3 totals 14 residues.

The gene calls are TRBV7-9 and TRBJ1-3; D remains ambiguous. The V gene lost 5 bases and the J gene lost 0 bases, with 20 bases spanning the gap. The length of the CDR3 is 18 residues. The germline gives CDR1 SEHNR, CDR2 FQNEAQ (reference sequence). The CDR3 loop reads CASSPPGISLLSGNTIYF. CDR3 DNA sequence: TGTGCCAGCAGCCCCCCCGGGATCTCATTACTCTCTGGAAACACCATATATTTT.

This chain links TRBV7-2 with TRBJ1-3, with TRBD1 identical over 11 bases. After removal of 8 bases from V and 4 bases from J, the junction contained 7 bases not matched to a gene. The CDR3 sequence is 15 residues long. CDR1 is SGHTA, CDR2 FQGNSA, per germline. The CDR3, as DNA: TGTGCCAGCGGACAGGGGGCACTATCGGGAAACACCATATATTTT. It specifies CASGQGALSGNTIYF.

This clone is a singleton in its sample. The V call is TRBV29-1, the J call TRBJ2-2; D unresolved. This CDR3 is 13 amino acids long. The ends were cut back, 6 bases at V and 5 bases at J, with 13 bases in the middle. Germline V lookup: CDR1 SQVTM, CDR2 ANQGSEA. The CDR3 bases are TGCAGCGTCCTCAGTGCAGGAACCGGGGAGCTGTTTTTT. Translation gives CSVLSAGTGELFF.

The CDR3 sequence: CASSLRAGVRTSKHNEQFF. In nucleotides, the CDR3 is TGTGCCAGCAGCTTACGGGCGGGGGTGCGGACTAGTAAACACAATGAGCAGTTCTTC. The chain is built from TRBV11-2 and TRBJ2-1; TRBD2 aligns across 7 bases. With V trimmed by 2 bases and J by 5 bases, 18 bases remained unmatched. The CDR3 contains 19 residues. Germline V gene data show CDR1 as SGHAT and CDR2 as FQNNGV.

The rearrangement uses TRBV4-3 and TRBJ2-7, with a weak D call TRBD1 (6 bases). Germline CDR1 LGHNA, CDR2 YSLEER. With 3 bases removed from V and 5 bases from J, the gap between germline ends came to 11 bases. The CDR3 sequence is 13 residues long. The CDR3 region is CASSHNRVHEQYF. CDR3 coding DNA: TGCGCCAGCAGCCACAACAGGGTACACGAGCAGTACTTC.

The chain links TRBV7-2 to TRBJ2-5; TRBD1 might be the D (5 bases). CDR3 length: 14 residues. Germline lookup yields CDR1 SGHTA and CDR2 FQGNSA. V lost 2 bases, J lost 5 bases, and 12 bases lay in between. CDR3 residues: CASSLNVGRETQYF. CDR3 sequence (DNA): TGTGCCAGCAGCTTAAATGTGGGGCGCGAGACCCAGTACTTC. Combining the CDR3 with reference TRBV7-2 and TRBJ2-5 gives the whole variable domain GAGVSQSPSNKVTEKGKDVELRCDPISGHTALYWYRQSLGQGLEFLIYFQGNSAPDKSGLPSDRFSAERTGGSVSTLTIQRTQQEDSAVYLCASSLNVGRETQYFGPGTRLLVL.

The chain recombines TRBV19 with TRBJ1-2, with D unresolved. Germline V gene data show CDR1 as LNHDA and CDR2 as SQIVND (reference sequence). The CDR3 covers 15 residues. The V gene lost 6 bases and the J gene lost 2 bases, with 16 bases spanning the gap. DNA of the CDR3: TGTGCCAGTAGGAGGACGAGGACTACCAACTATGGCTACACCTTC. This codes for CASRRTRTTNYGYTF.

This clone was detected once. The rearrangement links TRBV10-3 to TRBJ1-4, with D possibly being TRBD1 (6 bases). Germline loops: CDR1 ENHRY, CDR2 SYGVKD. The CDR3 has 14 amino acids. V was clipped by 3 bases and J by 10 bases, with 15 bases between them. The CDR3 loop is CAISENRDRGKLFF. The CDR3 nucleotides read TGTGCCATCAGTGAAAACAGGGATCGGGGAAAACTGTTTTTT.

The V and J genes are TRBV7-2 and TRBJ1-3; D is ambiguous. CDR1 is SGHTA, CDR2 FQGNSA, per germline. V shed 1 base and J shed 0 bases, with 13 bases lying between them. This CDR3 region has 17 residues. CDR3 loop: CASSLGGPGISGNTIYF. The DNA of the CDR3 is TGTGCCAGCAGCTTAGGAGGGCCGGGCATCTCTGGAAACACCATATATTTT. Variable domain in full (rest from reference TRBV7-2 and TRBJ1-3): GAGVSQSPSNKVTEKGKDVELRCDPISGHTALYWYRQSLGQGLEFLIYFQGNSAPDKSGLPSDRFSAERTGGSVSTLTIQRTQQEDSAVYLCASSLGGPGISGNTIYFGEGSWLTVV.

The chain carries TRBV3-1 (or the pseudogene TRBV3-2) and TRBJ2-5; D is possibly TRBD1 (5 bases). The V and J ends lost 1 base and 5 bases respectively, with 14 bases between them. The CDR3 has 15 amino acids. Germline V gene data show CDR1 as LGHDT and CDR2 as YNNKEL (reference sequence). This CDR3 reads CASSQASGLYETQYF. The CDR3 nucleotides are TGTGCCAGCAGCCAAGCTTCAGGGTTGTACGAGACCCAGTACTTC.

This chain uses TRBV3-1 (or the pseudogene TRBV3-2) with TRBJ2-7, with 14 nucleotides matching TRBD2. The CDR3 extends over 16 amino acids. With V trimmed by 2 bases and J by 3 bases, 3 bases remained unmatched. Germline V lookup: CDR1 LGHDT, CDR2 YNNKEL (reference sequence). As DNA, the CDR3 is TGTGCCAGCAGCCAAATGGGACTAGCGGGAGACTACGAGCAGTACTTC. This sequence encodes CASSQMGLAGDYEQYF.

The V call is TRBV2, the J call TRBJ1-1, with D perhaps matching TRBD1 (5 bases). Per germline, CDR1 SNHLY and CDR2 FYNNEI. V lost 8 bases and J 0 bases, leaving 16 bases between the germline ends. This CDR3 has 15 residues. The CDR3 nucleotides read TGTGCCAGCCTAGCTAGGCGGGGCCTGAACACTGAAGCTTTCTTT. The encoded protein is CASLARRGLNTEAFF.